The clone carrying this T cell receptor (beta chain) showed up just a few times. The antigen is not known. V lost 2 bases and J lost 7, with 12 bases in between. The germline CDR1 and CDR2 sequences are MNHEY and SVGAGI. The length of the CDR3 is 14 residues. These data come from a study of post-analysis software for immune sequencing data. Unique molecular identifiers tagged the TCR beta cDNA libraries. TCRdb reprocessed the PCR reads with MiXCR, giving one entry per CDR3 protein. Of around 400,000 distinct CDR3 sequences in the sample, 39% were seen once. Study-level results: Controls significantly exceeded multiple sclerosis patients in normalized Chao1 diversity. Five TRBV segments occurring more often in patients than controls included TRBV5-6, TRBV5-1 and TRBV20-1.

Sequenced sample: blood. This sequence was found in a girl aged 2 to 9 with multiple sclerosis. The chain carries TRBV6-5 and TRBJ2-1; D remains ambiguous. CDR3 nucleotide sequence: TGTGCCAGCAGTTACGACAAGTATCAAAATGAGCAGTTCTTC. Amino acid sequence: CASSYDKYQNEQFF.